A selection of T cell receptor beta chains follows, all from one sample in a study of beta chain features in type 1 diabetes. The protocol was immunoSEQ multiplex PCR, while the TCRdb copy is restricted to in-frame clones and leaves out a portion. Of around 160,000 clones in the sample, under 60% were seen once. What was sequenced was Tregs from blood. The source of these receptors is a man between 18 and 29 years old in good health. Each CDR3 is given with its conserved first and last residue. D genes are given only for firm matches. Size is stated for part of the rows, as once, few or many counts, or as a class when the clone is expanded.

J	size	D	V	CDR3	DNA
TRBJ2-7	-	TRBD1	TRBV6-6	CASRPRGQGHHEQYF	TGTGCCAGCAGACCTAGGGGACAGGGCCACCACGAGCAGTACTTC
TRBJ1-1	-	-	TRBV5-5	CASSLGLTNTEAFF	TGTGCCAGCAGCTTGGGACTGACCAACACTGAAGCTTTCTTT
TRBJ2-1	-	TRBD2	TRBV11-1	CASSSLGGGRNEQFF	TGTGCCAGCAGCTCCTTGGGGGGGGGAAGGAATGAGCAGTTCTTC
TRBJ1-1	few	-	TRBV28	CASTEFYTEAFF	TGTGCCAGCACCGAGTTTTATACTGAAGCTTTCTTT
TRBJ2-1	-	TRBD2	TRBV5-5	CASSLGSREGVGEQFF	TGTGCCAGCAGCTTGGGGTCTCGGGAGGGTGTGGGTGAGCAGTTCTTC
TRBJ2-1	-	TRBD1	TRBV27	CASSFRQGDNEQFF	TGTGCCAGCAGTTTTAGACAGGGGGACAATGAGCAGTTCTTC
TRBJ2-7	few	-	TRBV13	CASSPPPSGGPHEQYF	TGTGCCAGCAGCCCCCCTCCCTCCGGGGGGCCTCACGAGCAGTACTTC
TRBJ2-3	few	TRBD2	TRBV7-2	CASSLAIRGGLGDTQYF	TGTGCCAGCAGCTTAGCAATCCGGGGGGGCCTAGGAGATACGCAGTATTTT
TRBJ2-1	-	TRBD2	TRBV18	CASCSAIAGGPQGNEQFF	TGTGCCAGCTGCTCGGCGATAGCGGGGGGCCCACAAGGCAATGAGCAGTTCTTC
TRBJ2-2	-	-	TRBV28	CASSSRTAGTGELFF	TGTGCCAGCAGTTCTCGGACAGCGGGGACCGGGGAGCTGTTTTTT
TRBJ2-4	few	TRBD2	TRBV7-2	CASSRGLAGSTDIQYF	TGTGCCAGCAGCCGCGGACTAGCGGGTAGTACCGACATTCAGTACTTC
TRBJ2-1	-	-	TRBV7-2	CASSLARGWSTEQFF	TGTGCCAGCAGCTTAGCGCGGGGTTGGTCGACTGAGCAGTTCTTC
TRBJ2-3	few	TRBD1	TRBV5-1	CASSGPGQGRSTQYF	TGCGCCAGCAGCGGCCCGGGACAGGGGAGGAGTACGCAGTATTTT